The next 20 T cell receptor beta chains were all read from a single sample in a study of Ad26.COV2.S vaccination and SARS-CoV-2 variants (dated by TCRdb to about 2021). Library preparation used the immunoSEQ multiplex PCR assay. TCRdb re-hosts the immuneACCESS table, in-frame sequences only. Its copies lack some clones; in the studies checked, an unresolved V gene accounts for under half of them, and the cause for the rest is not known. In all, the sample holds approximately 500,000 clones, and about 83% of those were seen once. Roughly 13% of the sample is taken by the ten largest. The intended sense of this specimen's treatment or condition label: 19 received Ad26.COV2.S at low or high dose, single or two shots; about five received placebo; per-sample allocation not given. Repertoires of vaccine and placebo recipients were sequenced from samples taken on day 63 after the first injection. Sample: peripheral blood, taken in a trial of Ad26.COV2.S vaccine versus placebo. These receptors originate from a person aged 18-65 years who received the Ad26.COV2.S COVID-19 vaccine or a placebo.

Worth noting for this clone: The germline gene is not matched at one end of the junction; a read error may be the cause. The chain recombines TRBV3-1 (or the pseudogene TRBV3-2) with TRBJ1-2; no reliable D call. In germline, CDR1 is LGHDT, CDR2 YNNKEL (reference sequence). The CDR3 loop spans 11 amino acids. DNA of the CDR3: TGTGCCAGCAGCCAAGGCAGGTGGACCTTTTTC. It yields the protein CASSQGRWTFF.

V gene TRBV19 combines with J gene TRBJ2-7; 11 bases are shared with TRBD2. J lost 3 bases, V lost 9 bases, and 7 bases had no gene match. Germline V gene lookup returns CDR1 LNHDA and CDR2 SQIVND (reference sequence). CDR3 length: 14 amino acids. The CDR3 here is CASARTSGSYEQYF. CDR3 DNA sequence: TGTGCCAGCGCCCGAACTAGCGGGAGCTACGAGCAGTACTTC.

This clone has a single count. V gene TRBV19 combines with J gene TRBJ1-2, with 7 bases that match TRBD1. Germline assignment: CDR1 LNHDA and CDR2 SQIVND (reference sequence). The CDR3 totals 16 residues. Trimming took 4 bases from V and 8 from J; bases not matched to a gene: 16. In nucleotides, the CDR3 is TGTGCCAGTAGTACCCACCGGGGACAGAGGCAGAGGGGCTACACCTTC. Amino acid sequence: CASSTHRGQRQRGYTF.

Regarding this clone: Different DNA sequences within this sample yield the same CDR3. The genes are TRBV11-2 and TRBJ2-7, with TRBD1 matching 7 bases. Looked up from germline, CDR1 is SGHAT and CDR2 is FQNNGV. The CDR3 spans 15 residues. Trimming at V came to 4 bases and at J to 0 bases, leaving 6 bases not matched to a gene. CDR3 sequence (DNA): TGTGCCAGCAGCTCACTGGGGGACAGCTCCTACGAGCAGTACTTC. Residues: CASSSLGDSSYEQYF.

The genes are TRBV7-2 and TRBJ1-5, with 7 positions matching TRBD1. Germline loops: CDR1 SGHTA, CDR2 FQGNSA. V lost 4 bases and J lost 3; bases outside the gene matches: 6. The CDR3 runs to 15 residues. CDR3: CASSSTDRANQPQHF. The CDR3 coding sequence is TGTGCCAGCAGCTCAACCGACAGGGCCAATCAGCCCCAGCATTTT. Combining the CDR3 with reference TRBV7-2 and TRBJ1-5 gives the whole variable domain GAGVSQSPSNKVTEKGKDVELRCDPISGHTALYWYRQSLGQGLEFLIYFQGNSAPDKSGLPSDRFSAERTGGSVSTLTIQRTQQEDSAVYLCASSSTDRANQPQHFGDGTRLSIL.

In this sample, this clone turned up a few times. The chain uses TRBV6-5 and TRBJ1-2, with 9 bases fitting TRBD1. After removal of 6 bases from V and 7 bases from J, the junction contained 12 bases not matched to a gene. The CDR3 extends over 15 amino acids. The V gene's germline CDR1 is MNHEY and CDR2 SVGAGI. Here the CDR3 DNA reads TGTGCCAGCAGGACAACCGGGACAGGGAGTCGTGGCTACACCTTC. Protein sequence: CASRTTGTGSRGYTF.

This CDR3 reads CAISEFRDSQGEGANVLTF. The CDR3 nucleotides read TGTGCCATCAGTGAGTTTAGGGACAGCCAGGGAGAAGGGGCCAACGTCCTGACTTTC. The rearrangement links TRBV10-3 to TRBJ2-6; 7 nucleotides match TRBD1. Trimming cost V 1 base and J 4 bases; bases outside gene matches: 13. The CDR3 sequence is 19 residues long. Germline CDR1 reads ENHRY; CDR2 reads SYGVKD.

The chain links TRBV18 to TRBJ2-2; TRBD1 agrees at 12 bases. Germline V gene data show CDR1 as KGHSH and CDR2 as LQKENI. This CDR3 is 17 amino acids long. The V and J ends lost 3 bases and 3 bases, in that order; junction bases with no gene match: 5. CDR3 in amino acids: CASSPGTGGIDTGELFF. The CDR3 region has the DNA TGTGCCAGCTCACCTGGGACAGGGGGCATTGACACCGGGGAGCTGTTTTTT.

V is TRBV28 and J is TRBJ2-1; 10 bases are shared with TRBD2. The length of the CDR3 is 15 residues. The germline CDR1 and CDR2 sequences are MDHEN and SYDVKM. V was pared by 6 bases and J by 8 bases, with 10 bases of the junction left unmatched. This CDR3 reads CASRPSGRAGHEQFF. CDR3 DNA: TGTGCCAGCAGGCCGAGCGGGAGGGCCGGACATGAGCAGTTCTTC.

The CDR3 sequence: CASSGSLVPGTYEQYF. The CDR3 region has the DNA TGTGCCAGCAGTGGGTCACTAGTCCCTGGTACGTACGAGCAGTACTTC. The chain links TRBV28 to TRBJ2-7, with D possibly matching TRBD2 (5 bases). The CDR3 has 16 residues. CDR1 and CDR2 from the germline V gene are MDHEN and SYDVKM. The V end was cut by 5 bases, the J end by 4 bases, with 21 bases between.

This rearrangement joins TRBV6-5 to TRBJ2-4, with TRBD1 identical over 11 bases. The germline CDR1 and CDR2 sequences are MNHEY and SVGAGI. This CDR3 is built from 14 residues. V lost 6 bases, J lost 9 bases, and 7 bases stayed unmatched. In nucleotides, the CDR3 is TGTGCCAGCAGCTCCGGGACAGGGGGGACCATTCAGTACTTC. The encoded protein is CASSSGTGGTIQYF.

The chain couples TRBV5-1 to TRBJ2-5, with 14 bases fitting TRBD2. Germline values: CDR1 SGHRS, CDR2 YFSETQ. The CDR3 has 17 residues. V was clipped by 3 bases and J by 4 bases; unmatched bases: 8. The DNA of the CDR3 is TGCGCCAGCAGCTCTGGACTAGCGGGAGGAGTCGGAGAGACCCAGTACTTC. The encoded protein is CASSSGLAGGVGETQYF.

Of note for this clone: Other nucleotide sequences from this sample produce the same CDR3. The chain joins TRBV7-9 to TRBJ2-5; 8 nucleotides align to TRBD1. Losses at the gene ends were 1 base for V and 5 bases for J; bases not matched to a gene: 6. CDR1 SEHNR and CDR2 FQNEAQ come from the germline V gene (reference sequence). The CDR3 extends over 15 amino acids. The CDR3 is CASSLGQGAWETQYF. CDR3 coding DNA: TGTGCCAGCAGCTTAGGCCAGGGGGCTTGGGAGACCCAGTACTTC.

This chain links TRBV18 with TRBJ1-1, with unresolved D. CDR1 KGHSH and CDR2 LQKENI come from the germline V gene. The ends were cut back, 5 bases at V and 7 bases at J, with 11 bases in the middle. The CDR3 covers 12 residues. The chain's CDR3 is CASSTGAYEAFF. CDR3 bases: TGTGCCAGCTCAACCGGAGCATATGAAGCTTTCTTT.

The chain recombines TRBV28 with TRBJ1-2; the match to TRBD1 covers 9 bases. The CDR3 runs 13 residues. Trimming took 6 bases from V and 8 from J; bases not matched to a gene: 7. The germline V gene encodes CDR1 MDHEN and CDR2 SYDVKM. CDR3 bases: TGTGCCAGCAGGGGGACAGGGAGTTCGGGCTACACCTTC. Translated: CASRGTGSSGYTF.

V gene TRBV7-8 combines with J gene TRBJ1-2; TRBD1 might be the D (6 bases). The CDR3 is 15 residues long. In germline, CDR1 is SGHVS, CDR2 FQNEAQ. Trimming shortened V by 4 bases and J by 2 bases, and 14 bases separated the two germline ends. CDR3 region: CASSYITGFNYGYTF. For the CDR3, the DNA is TGTGCCAGCAGCTATATAACAGGGTTCAACTATGGCTACACCTTC.

The V call is TRBV27, the J call TRBJ2-5; unclear D gene. The V gene lost 3 bases and the J gene lost 0 bases, with 5 bases spanning the gap. The germline V gene has CDR1 MNHEY and CDR2 SMNVEV (reference sequence). CDR3 size: 13 residues. Here the CDR3 reads CASSLGYQETQYF. For the CDR3, the DNA is TGTGCCAGCAGTTTGGGATACCAAGAGACCCAGTACTTC.

The CDR3 bases are TGTGCCAGCAGTTACCGGGGACTTCCCGACACAGATACGCAGTATTTT. Translated, it gives CASSYRGLPDTDTQYF. The V and J genes are TRBV6-5 and TRBJ2-3, with D maybe TRBD2 (6 bases). CDR3 length: 16 amino acids. Germline assignment: CDR1 MNHEY and CDR2 SVGAGI. The V end was cut by 2 bases, the J end by 2 bases, with 14 bases between.

This clone has just one count. The J gene is TRBJ1-1, the V gene TRBV4-1; D call uncertain. CDR1 and CDR2 (germline): MGHRA, YSYEKL. This CDR3 contains 16 residues. V dropped 0 bases and J dropped 6 bases, with 17 bases sitting between them. DNA of the CDR3: TGCGCCAGCAGCCAAGATCCGGCAGGCCAACACTCTGAAGCTTTCTTT. Protein product: CASSQDPAGQHSEAFF.

The chain carries TRBV4-3 and TRBJ1-4; no firm D call. CDR1 and CDR2 (germline): LGHNA, YSLEER. V dropped 0 bases and J dropped 1 base, with 6 bases sitting between them. This CDR3 is built from 15 residues. The CDR3 DNA reads as TGCGCCAGCAGCCAAGAAAGAAGAACTAATGAAAAACTGTTTTTT. It encodes CASSQERRTNEKLFF.